The rows below give T cell receptor beta chains drawn from one sample of a study of early T cells in non-severe SARS-CoV-2 infection. TCRdb processed the 5' RACE reads anew with MiXCR; each CDR3 protein has one entry. The sample includes around 28,000 distinct CDR3 sequences, roughly 4.1% of them seen just once. The source material was whole blood. These receptors came from an adult who was a healthcare worker with PCR-confirmed SARS-CoV-2 infection or an uninfected control (not recorded which). Each CDR3 is given with its conserved first and last residue. D genes are given only for firm matches. The size field is filled for only some rows; it gives once, few, many or a size class.

TRBJ1-2 . . TRBV28 CASSLVSGTYYGYTF TGTGCCAGCAGTTTAGTGTCGGGCACATACTATGGCTACACCTTC
TRBJ1-1 . many TRBV20-1 CSARDRRGNTEAFF TGCAGTGCTAGAGATCGTAGGGGGAACACTGAAGCTTTCTTT
TRBJ2-1 TRBD2 many TRBV11-1 CASSRLAGEIDEQFF TGTGCCAGCAGCCGACTAGCGGGAGAAATCGATGAGCAGTTCTTC
TRBJ2-1 TRBD2 few TRBV5-1 CASSATGTSADEQFF TGCGCCAGCAGCGCTACGGGGACTAGCGCGGATGAGCAGTTCTTC
TRBJ2-3 . medium-sized TRBV28 CASSFGTNTQYF TGTGCCAGCAGTTTCGGCACAAATACGCAGTATTTT
TRBJ1-1 . many TRBV4-1 CASSGILRTEAFF TGCGCCAGCTCTGGAATCCTTAGGACTGAAGCTTTCTTT
TRBJ2-3 TRBD2 few TRBV20-1 CSARDPTSGSTDTQYF TGCAGTGCTAGAGATCCCACTAGCGGTAGCACAGATACGCAGTATTTT
TRBJ1-1 . many TRBV28 CATKHGFAPAFF TGTGCCACCAAACATGGGTTCGCGCCGGCTTTCTTT
TRBJ2-7 TRBD2 many TRBV7-9 CASSSPSAGTYEQYF TGTGCCAGCAGCTCTCCTTCAGCGGGGACCTACGAGCAGTACTTC
TRBJ1-4 . many TRBV30 CAWSVGGHDEKLFF TGTGCCTGGAGTGTCGGGGGGCATGACGAAAAACTGTTTTTT